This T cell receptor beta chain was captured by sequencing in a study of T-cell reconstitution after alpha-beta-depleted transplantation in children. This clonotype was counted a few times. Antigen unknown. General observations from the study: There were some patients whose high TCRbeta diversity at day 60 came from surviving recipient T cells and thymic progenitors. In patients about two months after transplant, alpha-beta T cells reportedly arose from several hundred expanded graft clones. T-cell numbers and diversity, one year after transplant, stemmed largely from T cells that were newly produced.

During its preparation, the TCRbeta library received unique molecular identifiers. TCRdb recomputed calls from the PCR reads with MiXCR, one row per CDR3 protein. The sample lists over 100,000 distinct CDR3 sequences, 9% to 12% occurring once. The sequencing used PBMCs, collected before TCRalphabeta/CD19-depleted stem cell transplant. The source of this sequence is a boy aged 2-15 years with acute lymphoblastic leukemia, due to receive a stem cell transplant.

CDR3 bases: TGTGCCAGCAGCGTGTTGGGCAACGGGGGCGGGGAGCTGTTTTTT. The encoded protein is CASSVLGNGGGELFF. V and J are TRBV9 and TRBJ2-2, with a possible D match to TRBD2 (6 bases). This CDR3 is built from 15 residues. V lost 2 bases to trimming and J lost 7 bases, with 15 bases between them. Germline V gives CDR1 SGDLS, CDR2 YYNGEE.